Each of the 5 T cell receptor beta chains below was sequenced from the same sample in a study of T cell responses to AZD1222 COVID-19 vaccine. The data were produced by immunoSEQ multiplex PCR, yet TCRdb's version contains in-frame clones alone and is incomplete. Seen here are about 100,000 clones, approximately 87% observed once, and the top ten hold roughly 15%. The input for sequencing was peripheral blood, taken on day 0 of AZD1222 vaccination. The receptor source for this set is an adult in good health.

The V call is TRBV6-5, the J call TRBJ1-6; 9 nucleotides agree with TRBD1. This CDR3 region has 15 residues. The junction had 11 bases not matched to a gene; V was cut back by 8 bases and J by 9 bases. The germline CDR1 and CDR2 sequences are MNHEY and SVGAGI. CDR3 region: CASRSGGTGISPLHF. The CDR3 DNA sequence: TGTGCCAGCCGATCGGGTGGGACAGGGATTTCACCCCTCCACTTT.

This chain connects TRBV9 to TRBJ2-7, with D perhaps given as TRBD1 or TRBD2 (6 bases each). CDR1 and CDR2 from the germline V gene are SGDLS and YYNGEE. V lost 3 bases to trimming and J lost 3 bases, with 13 bases between them. This CDR3 is 14 amino acids long. The CDR3: CASSEGGSDYEQYF. The CDR3 DNA sequence: TGTGCCAGCAGCGAGGGGGGCAGCGACTACGAGCAGTACTTC.

The chain carries TRBV30 and TRBJ2-1; D ambiguous. This CDR3 has 11 residues. Per the germline V gene, CDR1 is GTSNPN and CDR2 is SVGIG (reference sequence). V gave up 1 base and J gave up 8 bases, with 6 bases separating them. CDR3 in DNA: TGTGCCTGGAGTGCCCGCGATGAGCAGTTCTTC. This gives the protein CAWSARDEQFF.

This chain joins TRBV9 and TRBJ2-5; D remains unclear. Germline CDR1 and CDR2: SGDLS and YYNGEE. V was pared by 0 bases and J by 1 base, with 10 bases between. This CDR3 comprises 15 residues. As DNA, the CDR3 is TGTGCCAGCAGCGTAGTAGATGAGCCCCAAGAGACCCAGTACTTC. It encodes CASSVVDEPQETQYF.

This chain uses TRBV7-9 with TRBJ2-7, with D possibly TRBD2 on 5 matching bases. V was trimmed by 5 bases and J by 6 bases, leaving 14 bases between them. The CDR3 consists of 13 residues. Germline values: CDR1 SEHNR, CDR2 FQNEAQ (reference sequence). This CDR3 reads CASSGVKSGEQYF. For the CDR3, the DNA is TGTGCCAGCAGCGGTGTTAAGAGCGGCGAGCAGTACTTC.